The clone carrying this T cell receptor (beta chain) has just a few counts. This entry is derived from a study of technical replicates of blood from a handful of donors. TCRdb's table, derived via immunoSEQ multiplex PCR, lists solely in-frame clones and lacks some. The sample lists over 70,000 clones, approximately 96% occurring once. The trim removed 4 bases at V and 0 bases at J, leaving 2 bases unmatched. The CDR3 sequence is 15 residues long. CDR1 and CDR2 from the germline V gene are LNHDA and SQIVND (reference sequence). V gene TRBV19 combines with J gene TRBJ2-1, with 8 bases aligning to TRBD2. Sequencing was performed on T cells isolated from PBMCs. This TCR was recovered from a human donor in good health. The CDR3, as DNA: TGTGCCAGTAGTACACTAGCGGCCTCCTACAATGAGCAGTTCTTC. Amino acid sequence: CASSTLAASYNEQFF. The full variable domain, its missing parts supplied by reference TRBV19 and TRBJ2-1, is DGGITQSPKYLFRKEGQNVTLSCEQNLNHDAMYWYRQDPGQGLRLIYYSQIVNDFQKGDIAEGYSVSREKKESFPLTVTSAQKNPTAFYLCASSTLAASYNEQFFGPGTRLTVL.